This is a list of T cell receptor beta chains from one sample in a study of PD-1 blockade in classical Hodgkin lymphoma. Sequencing used immunoSEQ multiplex PCR; TCRdb keeps in-frame clones, though not all of them. The sample shows almost 5,000 clones, less than 75% of them seen only once. Specimen: CD8+ T cells from blood, collected before the fourth cycle of nivolumab. The source of these receptors is a human donor with classical Hodgkin lymphoma. Both conserved end residues are part of each CDR3. The order of the fields is clone size, CDR3 length, D gene, V gene, J gene, CDR3 protein, CDR3 DNA. The D gene is left open where the match is weak. Rows may omit the clone size; those that give it use once, few, many or a size class.

NA	13	TRBD1	TRBV10-3	TRBJ2-1	CATDRDGYNEQFF	TGTGCCACCGACAGGGATGGCTACAATGAGCAGTTCTTC
medium-sized	13	NA	TRBV19	TRBJ1-1	CASSINANTEAFF	TGTGCCAGTAGTATAAACGCGAACACTGAAGCTTTCTTT
NA	15	NA	TRBV27	TRBJ2-1	CASTPEASPIYEQFF	TGTGCCAGCACCCCCGAGGCTAGCCCCATTTATGAGCAGTTCTTC
NA	16	NA	TRBV7-9	TRBJ1-6	CASSLGDWGSESPLHF	TGTGCCAGCAGCTTGGGGGACTGGGGGTCGGAATCACCCCTCCACTTT
NA	19	NA	TRBV7-8	TRBJ2-1	CASSRLRPLGGSPGDEQFF	TGTGCCAGCAGCCGCCTGAGGCCCCTTGGCGGGAGCCCAGGGGATGAGCAGTTCTTC
large	14	TRBD1	TRBV5-6	TRBJ1-5	CASSLTGGNQPQHF	TGTGCCAGCAGCCTGACAGGGGGCAATCAGCCCCAGCATTTT
NA	10	NA	TRBV7-9	TRBJ2-3	CASSLDTQYF	TGTGCCAGCAGCTTAGATACGCAGTATTTT
NA	14	NA	TRBV7-8	TRBJ1-5	CASSLEASNQPQHF	TGTGCCAGCAGCTTAGAGGCAAGCAATCAGCCCCAGCATTTT
NA	18	TRBD1	TRBV19	TRBJ1-4	CASSPLLTGGPPNEKLFF	TGTGCCAGTTCCCCCCTCCTGACAGGGGGCCCACCTAACGAAAAACTGTTTTTT
medium-sized	15	NA	TRBV27	TRBJ2-1	CASSWGVGGGYEQFF	TGTGCCAGCAGTTGGGGGGTGGGGGGCGGATATGAGCAGTTCTTC
NA	15	TRBD1	TRBV11-2	TRBJ2-3	CASSNRDRGTDTQYF	TGTGCCAGCAGCAACCGGGACAGGGGAACAGATACGCAGTATTTT
NA	14	NA	TRBV7-8	TRBJ1-2	CASSLAPSSDGYTF	TGTGCCAGCAGCTTAGCGCCGTCCTCGGATGGCTACACCTTC
medium-sized	17	TRBD2	TRBV2	TRBJ2-1	CASSDGLAGDFYNEQFF	TGTGCCAGCAGTGACGGACTAGCGGGAGACTTCTACAATGAGCAGTTCTTC
NA	16	TRBD2	TRBV9	TRBJ2-5	CASSIDPAGAGETQYF	TGTGCCAGCAGCATCGACCCAGCGGGAGCTGGGGAGACCCAGTACTTC